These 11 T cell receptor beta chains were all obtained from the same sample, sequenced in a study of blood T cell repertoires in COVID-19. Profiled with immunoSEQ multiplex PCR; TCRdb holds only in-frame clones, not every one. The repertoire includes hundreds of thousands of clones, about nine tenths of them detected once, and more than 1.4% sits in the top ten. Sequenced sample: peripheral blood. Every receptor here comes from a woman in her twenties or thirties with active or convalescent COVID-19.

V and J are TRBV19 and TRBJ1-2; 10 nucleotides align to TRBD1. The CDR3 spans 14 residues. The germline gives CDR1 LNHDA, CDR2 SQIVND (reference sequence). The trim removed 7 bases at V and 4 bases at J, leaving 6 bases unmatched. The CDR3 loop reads CASTPGQGTYGYTF. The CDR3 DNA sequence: TGTGCCAGTACCCCGGGACAGGGGACCTATGGCTACACCTTC.

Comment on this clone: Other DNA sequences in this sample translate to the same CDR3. Here the CDR3 DNA reads TGTGCCAGCTCTTTAGGACGGGGCACTGAAGCTTTCTTT. Its protein is CASSLGRGTEAFF. This chain links TRBV27 with TRBJ1-1; D call uncertain. CDR3 length: 13 amino acids. Between the trimmed V and J ends, which lost 8 bases and 4 bases, there was a span of 14 bases. Germline-derived CDR1 and CDR2 are MNHEY and SMNVEV (reference sequence).

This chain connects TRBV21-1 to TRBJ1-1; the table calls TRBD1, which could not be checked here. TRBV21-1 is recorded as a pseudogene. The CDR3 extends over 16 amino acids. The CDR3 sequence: CASSKAGTGMHTEAFF. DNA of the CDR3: TGTGCCAGCAGCAAAGCTGGGACAGGGATGCACACTGAAGCTTTCTTT.

DNA for the CDR3: TGTGCCAGCAGCTTGGACGGCCTAGTGAACACCGGGGAGCTGTTTTTT. Protein sequence: CASSLDGLVNTGELFF. The gene calls are TRBV5-6 and TRBJ2-2, with unresolved D. Germline CDR1 SGHDT, CDR2 YYEEEE. The CDR3 runs 16 residues. V lost 0 bases, J lost 1 base, and 10 bases lay in between.

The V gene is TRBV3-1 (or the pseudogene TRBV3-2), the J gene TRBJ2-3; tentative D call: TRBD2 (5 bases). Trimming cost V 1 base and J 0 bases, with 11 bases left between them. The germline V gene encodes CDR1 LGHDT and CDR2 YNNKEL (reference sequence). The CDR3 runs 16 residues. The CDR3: CASSQVGSDSTDTQYF. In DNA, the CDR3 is TGTGCCAGCAGCCAAGTGGGTAGCGATAGCACAGATACGCAGTATTTT.

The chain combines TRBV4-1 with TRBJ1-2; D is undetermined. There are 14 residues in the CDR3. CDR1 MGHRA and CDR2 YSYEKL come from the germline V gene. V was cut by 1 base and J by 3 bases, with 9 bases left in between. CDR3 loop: CASSQVEPHYGYTF. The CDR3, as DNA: TGCGCCAGCAGCCAAGTTGAGCCTCACTATGGCTACACCTTC.

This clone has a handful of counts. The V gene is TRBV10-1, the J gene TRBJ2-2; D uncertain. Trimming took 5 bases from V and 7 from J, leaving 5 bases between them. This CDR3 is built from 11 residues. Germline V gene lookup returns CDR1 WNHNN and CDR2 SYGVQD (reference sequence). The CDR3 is CASSSLGELFF. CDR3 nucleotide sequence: TGCGCCAGCAGTTCCCTCGGGGAGCTGTTTTTT.

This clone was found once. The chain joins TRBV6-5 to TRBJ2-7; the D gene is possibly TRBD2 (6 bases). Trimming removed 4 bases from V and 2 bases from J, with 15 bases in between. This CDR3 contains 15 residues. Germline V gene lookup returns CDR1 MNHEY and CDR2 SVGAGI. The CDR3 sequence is CASSSLPAGPYEQYF. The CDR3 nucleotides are TGTGCCAGCAGTTCTCTCCCAGCGGGTCCCTACGAGCAGTACTTC.

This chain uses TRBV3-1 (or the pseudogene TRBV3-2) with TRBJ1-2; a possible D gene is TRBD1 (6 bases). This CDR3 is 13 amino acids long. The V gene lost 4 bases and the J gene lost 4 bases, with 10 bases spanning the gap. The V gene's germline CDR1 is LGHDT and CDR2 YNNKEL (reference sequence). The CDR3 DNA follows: TGTGCCAGCAGCCCGATGGACAGCTATGGCTACACCTTC. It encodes CASSPMDSYGYTF.

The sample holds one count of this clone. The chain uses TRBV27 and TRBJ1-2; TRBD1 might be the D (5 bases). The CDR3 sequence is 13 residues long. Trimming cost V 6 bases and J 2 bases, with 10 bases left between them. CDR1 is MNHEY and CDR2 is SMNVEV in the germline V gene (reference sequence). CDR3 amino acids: CASSRSGNYGYTF. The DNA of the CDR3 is TGTGCCAGCAGCCGGTCAGGGAACTATGGCTACACCTTC.

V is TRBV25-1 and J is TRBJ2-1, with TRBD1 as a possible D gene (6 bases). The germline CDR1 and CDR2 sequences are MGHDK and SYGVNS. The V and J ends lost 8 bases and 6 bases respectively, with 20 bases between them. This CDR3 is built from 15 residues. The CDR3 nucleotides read TGTGCCAGCTTTGCCGGGGACAAAAGCACCAATGAGCAGTTCTTC. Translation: CASFAGDKSTNEQFF.